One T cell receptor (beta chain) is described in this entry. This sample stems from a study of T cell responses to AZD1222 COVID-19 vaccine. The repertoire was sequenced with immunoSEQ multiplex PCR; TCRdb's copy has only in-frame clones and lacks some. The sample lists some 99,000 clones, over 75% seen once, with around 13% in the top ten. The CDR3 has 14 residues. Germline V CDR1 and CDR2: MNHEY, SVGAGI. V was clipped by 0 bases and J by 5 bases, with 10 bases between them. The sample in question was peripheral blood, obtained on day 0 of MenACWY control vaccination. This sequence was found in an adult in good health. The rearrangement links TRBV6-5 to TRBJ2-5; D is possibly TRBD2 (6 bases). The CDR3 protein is CASSYSPAGETQYF. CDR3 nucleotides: TGTGCCAGCAGTTACTCGCCCGCGGGGGAGACCCAGTACTTC.